This T cell receptor (beta chain) was captured in a study of Ad26.COV2.S vaccination and SARS-CoV-2 variants. Study-wide points: TCR breadth and depth analyses may have underestimated total T cell responses. Spike-specific CD8+ and CD4+ T cell responses reportedly showed substantial breadth after vaccination.

Concerning this clone itself: Its antigen remains unidentified.

The protocol was immunoSEQ multiplex PCR, while the TCRdb copy is restricted to in-frame clones and leaves out a portion. This table has hundreds of thousands of clones, about 90% appearing once. Looked up from germline, CDR1 is WNHNN and CDR2 is SYGVQD (reference sequence). The CDR3 is 13 residues long. V was pared by 3 bases and J by 4 bases, with 8 bases between. The sequenced sample was peripheral blood, obtained after recovery from COVID-19. The sequence derives from a human donor who had recovered from COVID-19. The rearrangement uses TRBV10-1 and TRBJ2-3, with unresolved D. The CDR3 protein is CASSEYAADTQYF. For the CDR3, the DNA is TGCGCCAGCAGTGAATACGCCGCAGATACGCAGTATTTT.